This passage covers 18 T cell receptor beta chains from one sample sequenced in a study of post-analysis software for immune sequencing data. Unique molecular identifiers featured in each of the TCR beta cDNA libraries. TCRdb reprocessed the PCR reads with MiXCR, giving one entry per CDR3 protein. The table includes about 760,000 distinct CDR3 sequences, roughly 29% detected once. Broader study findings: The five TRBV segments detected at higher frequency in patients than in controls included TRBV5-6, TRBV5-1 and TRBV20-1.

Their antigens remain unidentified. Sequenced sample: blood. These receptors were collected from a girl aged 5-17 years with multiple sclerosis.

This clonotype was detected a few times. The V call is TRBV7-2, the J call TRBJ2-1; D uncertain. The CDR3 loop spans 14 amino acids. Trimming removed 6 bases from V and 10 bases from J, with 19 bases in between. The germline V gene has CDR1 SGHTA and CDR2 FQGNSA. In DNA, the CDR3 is TGTGCCAGCAGTTTGGACCGTAACACCGGGGAGCAGTTCTTC. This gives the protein CASSLDRNTGEQFF.

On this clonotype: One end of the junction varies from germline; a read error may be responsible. DNA for the CDR3: TGTGCCAGCAGCCTGGGGAGGGGAGATACGCGGTATTTT. Translating it yields CASSLGRGDTRYF. The gene calls are TRBV27 and TRBJ2-3, with TRBD2 identical over 7 bases. Per the germline V gene, CDR1 is MNHEY and CDR2 is SMNVEV (reference sequence). The CDR3 is 13 amino acids.

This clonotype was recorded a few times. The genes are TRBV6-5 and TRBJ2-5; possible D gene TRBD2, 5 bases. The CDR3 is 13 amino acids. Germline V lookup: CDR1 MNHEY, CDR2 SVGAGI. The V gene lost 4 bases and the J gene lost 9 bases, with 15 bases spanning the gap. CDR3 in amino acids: CASSFTAGRAQYF. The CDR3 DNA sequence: TGTGCCAGCAGTTTCACGGCGGGTAGGGCCCAGTACTTC.

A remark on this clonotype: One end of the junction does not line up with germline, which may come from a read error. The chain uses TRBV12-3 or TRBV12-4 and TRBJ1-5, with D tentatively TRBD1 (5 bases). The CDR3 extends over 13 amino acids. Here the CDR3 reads CASSGASKQPQHF. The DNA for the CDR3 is TGTGCCAGCAGCGGGGCGAGCAAACAGCCCCAGCATTTT.

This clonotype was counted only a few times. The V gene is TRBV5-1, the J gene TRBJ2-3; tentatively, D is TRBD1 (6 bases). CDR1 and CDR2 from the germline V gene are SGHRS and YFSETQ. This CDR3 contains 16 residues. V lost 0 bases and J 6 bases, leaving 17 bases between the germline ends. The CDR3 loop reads CASSLGGRGLSDTQYF. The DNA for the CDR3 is TGCGCCAGCAGCTTGGGAGGCAGGGGCCTCTCGGATACGCAGTATTTT.

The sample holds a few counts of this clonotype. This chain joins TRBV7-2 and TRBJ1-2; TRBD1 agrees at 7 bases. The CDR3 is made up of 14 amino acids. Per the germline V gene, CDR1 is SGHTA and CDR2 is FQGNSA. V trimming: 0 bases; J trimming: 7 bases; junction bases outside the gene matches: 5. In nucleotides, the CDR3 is TGTGCCAGCAGCTTAGCGCTTCAGGGGGGTGGCTACACCTTC. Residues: CASSLALQGGGYTF.

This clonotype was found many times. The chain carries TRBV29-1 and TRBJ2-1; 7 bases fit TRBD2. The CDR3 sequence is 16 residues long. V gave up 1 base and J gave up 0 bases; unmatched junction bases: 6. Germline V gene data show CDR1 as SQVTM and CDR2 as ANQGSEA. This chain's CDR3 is CSVEGGLGVSYNEQFF. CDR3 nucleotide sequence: TGCAGCGTTGAAGGCGGACTAGGTGTCTCCTACAATGAGCAGTTCTTC.

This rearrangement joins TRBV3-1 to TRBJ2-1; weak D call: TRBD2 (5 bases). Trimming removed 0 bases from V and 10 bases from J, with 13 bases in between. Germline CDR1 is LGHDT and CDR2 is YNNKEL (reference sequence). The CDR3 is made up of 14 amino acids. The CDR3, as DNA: TGTGCCAGCAGCCAAGATAGAAGCGGTGGGGAGCAGTTCTTC. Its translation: CASSQDRSGGEQFF.

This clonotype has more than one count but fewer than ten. The CDR3 spells CASSRRGEDTQYF. The CDR3 DNA reads as TGTGCCAGCAGCCGGAGGGGAGAAGATACGCAGTATTTT. V gene TRBV27 combines with J gene TRBJ2-3; D is possibly TRBD2 (6 bases). Germline lookup yields CDR1 MNHEY and CDR2 SMNVEV (reference sequence). Trimming cost V 6 bases and J 5 bases, with 12 bases left between them. The CDR3 has 13 amino acids.

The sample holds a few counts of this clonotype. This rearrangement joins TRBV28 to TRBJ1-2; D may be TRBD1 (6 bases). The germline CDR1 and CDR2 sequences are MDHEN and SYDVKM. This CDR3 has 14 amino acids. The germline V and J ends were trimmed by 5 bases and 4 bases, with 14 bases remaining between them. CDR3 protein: CASSAPTGTYGYTF. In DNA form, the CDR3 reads TGTGCCAGCAGTGCCCCCACAGGGACCTATGGCTACACCTTC.

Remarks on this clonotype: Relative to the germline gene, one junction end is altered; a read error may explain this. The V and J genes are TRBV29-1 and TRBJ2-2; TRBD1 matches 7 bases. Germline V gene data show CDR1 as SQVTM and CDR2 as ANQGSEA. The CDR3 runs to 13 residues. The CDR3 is CSGRQGSTGERFF. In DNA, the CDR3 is TGCAGCGGCCGACAGGGCTCCACCGGGGAGCGGTTTTTT.

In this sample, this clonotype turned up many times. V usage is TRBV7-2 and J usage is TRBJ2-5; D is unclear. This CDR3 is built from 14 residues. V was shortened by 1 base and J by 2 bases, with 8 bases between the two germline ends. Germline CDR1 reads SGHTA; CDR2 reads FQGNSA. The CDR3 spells CASSLDLSQETQYF. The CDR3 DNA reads TGTGCCAGCAGCTTAGACCTGTCGCAAGAGACCCAGTACTTC. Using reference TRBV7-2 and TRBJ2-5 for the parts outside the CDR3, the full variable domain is GAGVSQSPSNKVTEKGKDVELRCDPISGHTALYWYRQSLGQGLEFLIYFQGNSAPDKSGLPSDRFSAERTGGSVSTLTIQRTQQEDSAVYLCASSLDLSQETQYFGPGTRLLVL.

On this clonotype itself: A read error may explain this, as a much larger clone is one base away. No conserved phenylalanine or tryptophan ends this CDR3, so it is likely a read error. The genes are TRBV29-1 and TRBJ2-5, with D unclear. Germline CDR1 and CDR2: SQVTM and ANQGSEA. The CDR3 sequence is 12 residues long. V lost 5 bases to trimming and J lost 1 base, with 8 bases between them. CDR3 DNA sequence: TGCAGCGTTTGGACCTTCCAAGAGACCCAGTACTGC. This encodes CSVWTFQETQYC.

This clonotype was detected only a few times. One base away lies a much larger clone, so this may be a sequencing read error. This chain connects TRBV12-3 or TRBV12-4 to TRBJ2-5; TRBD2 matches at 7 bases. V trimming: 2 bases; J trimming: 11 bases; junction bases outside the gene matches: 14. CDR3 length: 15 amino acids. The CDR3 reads CASSLRGVQMGEQYF. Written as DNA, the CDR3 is TGTGCCAGCAGTTTACGGGGGGTCCAGATGGGTGAGCAGTACTTC.

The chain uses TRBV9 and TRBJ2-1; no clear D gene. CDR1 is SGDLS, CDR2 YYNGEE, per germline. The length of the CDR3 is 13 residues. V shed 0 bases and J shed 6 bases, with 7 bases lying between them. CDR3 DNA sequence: TGTGCCAGCAGCGTAGACAGAGGCAATGAGCAGTTCTTC. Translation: CASSVDRGNEQFF.

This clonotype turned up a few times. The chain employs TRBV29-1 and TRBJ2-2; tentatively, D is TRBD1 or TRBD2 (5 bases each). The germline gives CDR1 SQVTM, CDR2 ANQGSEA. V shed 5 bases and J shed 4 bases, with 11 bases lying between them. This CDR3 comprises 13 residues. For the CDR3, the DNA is TGCAGCGTTCAAGGGACGGGCACCGGGGAGCTGTTTTTT. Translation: CSVQGTGTGELFF.

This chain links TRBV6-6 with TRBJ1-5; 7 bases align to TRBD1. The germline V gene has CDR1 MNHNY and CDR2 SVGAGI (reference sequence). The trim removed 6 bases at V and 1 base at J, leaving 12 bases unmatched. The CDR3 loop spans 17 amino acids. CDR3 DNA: TGTGCCAGCAGCCCACTGCCAGGGGGAGGGAGCAATCAGCCCCAGCATTTT. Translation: CASSPLPGGGSNQPQHF.

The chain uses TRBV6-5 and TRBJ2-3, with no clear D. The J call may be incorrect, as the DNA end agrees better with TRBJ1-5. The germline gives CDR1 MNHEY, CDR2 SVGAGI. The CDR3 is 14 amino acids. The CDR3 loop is CASSYSLTGDTQHF. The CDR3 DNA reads TGTGCCAGCAGTTACTCTCTCACTGGGGATACGCAGCATTTT.